These 10 T cell receptor beta chains were all obtained from the same sample, sequenced in a study of T cell responses to AZD1222 COVID-19 vaccine. Clones were sequenced by immunoSEQ multiplex PCR, and TCRdb holds only the in-frame ones, with some missing. The sample lists 170,000 or so clones; 87% were seen once. Specimen: peripheral blood, collected on day 0 of AZD1222 vaccination. These receptors were obtained from an adult in good health.

This sequence joins TRBV29-1 and TRBJ2-2; 9 nucleotides agree with TRBD2. V lost 7 bases, J lost 1 base, and 7 bases stayed unmatched. CDR3 size: 15 residues. Looked up from germline, CDR1 is SQVTM and CDR2 is ANQGSEA. CDR3 in DNA: TGCAGCGCGATCAGGACTAGCGAGAACACCGGGGAGCTGTTTTTT. This gives the protein CSAIRTSENTGELFF.

The J gene is TRBJ2-7, the V gene TRBV30; a weak D match, TRBD2 (5 bases). The CDR3 runs to 15 residues. The V gene lost 0 bases and the J gene lost 2 bases, with 14 bases spanning the gap. CDR1 and CDR2 (germline): GTSNPN, SVGIG (reference sequence). Here the CDR3 DNA reads TGTGCCTGGAGTGTAAGCGCGGGCAGAGCCTACGAGCAGTACTTC. Protein product: CAWSVSAGRAYEQYF.

This chain joins TRBV2 and TRBJ2-1; 9 bases line up with TRBD1. V was clipped by 3 bases and J by 6 bases; unmatched bases: 6. The length of the CDR3 is 15 residues. The germline V gene has CDR1 SNHLY and CDR2 FYNNEI. This CDR3 is CASSEGGQGGNEQFF. CDR3 coding DNA: TGTGCCAGCAGTGAGGGGGGACAGGGTGGCAATGAGCAGTTCTTC.

The chain links TRBV19 to TRBJ2-7; tentatively, D is TRBD1 or TRBD2 (5 bases each). Germline V lookup: CDR1 LNHDA, CDR2 SQIVND (reference sequence). Trimming removed 9 bases from V and 2 bases from J, with 20 bases in between. This CDR3 spans 15 amino acids. CDR3 DNA sequence: TGTGCCAGCATGCAAAACCGGGACGGAGCCTACGAGCAGTACTTC. It is translated as CASMQNRDGAYEQYF.

Remarks on this clone: Other DNA sequences in the sample encode the same CDR3. The rearrangement joins TRBV29-1 to TRBJ1-2, with 9 nucleotides matching TRBD1. The CDR3 runs to 12 residues. Germline V gene sequence: CDR1 SQVTM, CDR2 ANQGSEA. The V and J ends lost 6 bases and 4 bases, in that order; junction bases with no gene match: 3. The CDR3 bases are TGCAGCGTGGAGGACAGGGGCTATGGCTACACCTTC. Translated, it gives CSVEDRGYGYTF.

As DNA, the CDR3 is TGTGCCATCAGTGAGACAGGGAAGAACACTGAAGCTTTCTTT. It translates to CAISETGKNTEAFF. This chain joins TRBV10-3 and TRBJ1-1; D might be TRBD1 (6 bases). Germline V gene sequence: CDR1 ENHRY, CDR2 SYGVKD. Trimming removed 2 bases from V and 1 base from J, with 8 bases in between. CDR3 size: 14 residues.

The rearrangement links TRBV28 to TRBJ2-6; no clear D. The CDR3 spans 18 residues. Germline V gene sequence: CDR1 MDHEN, CDR2 SYDVKM. Trimming pared 1 base from V and 0 bases from J, leaving 13 bases between. The CDR3 region has the DNA TGTGCCAGCAGTTTATACGGTTTTTCAGCCTCTGGGGCCAACGTCCTGACTTTC. This sequence encodes CASSLYGFSASGANVLTF.

The rearrangement joins TRBV27 to TRBJ1-1; D not certain. The CDR3 has 14 residues. Trimming took off 3 bases at V and 4 bases at J, with 12 bases between the two ends. Germline loops: CDR1 MNHEY, CDR2 SMNVEV (reference sequence). The CDR3, as DNA: TGTGCCAGCAGTTTCCGGCCGGGCTCCACTGAAGCTTTCTTT. It specifies CASSFRPGSTEAFF.

In this sample, this clone turned up a few times. The rearrangement uses TRBV18 and TRBJ1-5, with unresolved D. Per germline, CDR1 KGHSH and CDR2 LQKENI. This CDR3 comprises 13 residues. The ends were cut back, 3 bases at V and 4 bases at J, with 7 bases in the middle. The CDR3, as DNA: TGTGCCAGCTCACCCTCAGGAAATCAGCCCCAGCATTTT. Its protein is CASSPSGNQPQHF.

The chain couples TRBV18 to TRBJ1-5, with 8 positions matching TRBD1. Germline V CDR1 and CDR2: KGHSH, LQKENI. CDR3 length: 15 amino acids. V was pared by 3 bases and J by 5 bases, with 6 bases of the junction left unmatched. The CDR3 protein is CASSPNDRGDQPQHF. DNA of the CDR3: TGTGCCAGCTCACCCAACGACAGGGGAGATCAGCCCCAGCATTTT.